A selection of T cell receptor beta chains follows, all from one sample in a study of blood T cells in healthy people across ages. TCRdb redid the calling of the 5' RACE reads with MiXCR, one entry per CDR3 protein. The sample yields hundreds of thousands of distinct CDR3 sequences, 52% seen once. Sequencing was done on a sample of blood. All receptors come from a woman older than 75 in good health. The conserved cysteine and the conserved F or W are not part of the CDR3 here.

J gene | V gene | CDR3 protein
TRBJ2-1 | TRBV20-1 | SAPGVNEQF
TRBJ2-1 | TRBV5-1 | ASSLGTGGIDEQF
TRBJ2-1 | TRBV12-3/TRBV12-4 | ASSHQDWGSEQF
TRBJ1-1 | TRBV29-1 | SVSRQVNTEAF
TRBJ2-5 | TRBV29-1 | SVAAGGPQETQY
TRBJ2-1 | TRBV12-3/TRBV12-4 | ASSLATGAGGYNEQF
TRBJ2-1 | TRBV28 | ASSLIGSGKGEQF
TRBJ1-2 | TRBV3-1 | ASSQGSGGGGYT
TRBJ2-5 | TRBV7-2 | ASSPPWGLETQY
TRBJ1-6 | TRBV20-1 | SASYLGTGDNSPLH
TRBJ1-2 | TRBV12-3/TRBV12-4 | ASSLATGGGAHGYT
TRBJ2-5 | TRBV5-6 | ASSEQGPKETQY
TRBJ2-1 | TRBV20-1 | SASPGHIYNKQF
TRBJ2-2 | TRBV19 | ASLWDRDTGELF
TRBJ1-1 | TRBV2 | ASRGGGGTEAF
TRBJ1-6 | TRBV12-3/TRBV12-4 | ASTNGGTLNSPLH
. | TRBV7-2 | ASSLDQGTYNEQY
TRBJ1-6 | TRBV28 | ASKLGVMNSPLH
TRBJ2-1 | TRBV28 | ASSTTPTSGNNEQF
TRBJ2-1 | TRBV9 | ASGSYGGLAGDSRYDEQF
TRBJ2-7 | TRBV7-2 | ASSYKGARSYEQY
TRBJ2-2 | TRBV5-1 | ASSLGYSTGELF
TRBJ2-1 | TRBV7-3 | ASSLIGVPSGRDTYNEQF
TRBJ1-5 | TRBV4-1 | ASSQNRDQPQH
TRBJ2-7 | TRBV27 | ASSVSSTGLTYEQY
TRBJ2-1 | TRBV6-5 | ASSYSSRGFYNEQF
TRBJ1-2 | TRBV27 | ASSPSTGLAYGYT
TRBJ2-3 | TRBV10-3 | AISGRGGNTDTQY
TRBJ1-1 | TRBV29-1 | SVGEGNTEAF
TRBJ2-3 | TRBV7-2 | ASSLKAGGLDTQY
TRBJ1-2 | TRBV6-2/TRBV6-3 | ARRDLANYGYT
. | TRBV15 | ATSRAAGSESKTQY
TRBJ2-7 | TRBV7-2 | ASSPLTSNEQY
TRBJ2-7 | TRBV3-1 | ASSPLDRNYEQY
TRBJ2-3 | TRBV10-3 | AISLTGFTDTQY
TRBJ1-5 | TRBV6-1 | ASSPRQGGYSNQPQH
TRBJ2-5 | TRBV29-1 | SVAEVRETQY
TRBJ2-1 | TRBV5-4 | ASSLGGRGPSYNEQF
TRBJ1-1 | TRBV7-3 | ASSPDRDTEAF
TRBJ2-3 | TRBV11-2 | ASSPSGGSVTDTQY
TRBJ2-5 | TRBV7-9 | ASSFSTSGETQY
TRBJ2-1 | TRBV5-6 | ASNSGTLFYNEQF
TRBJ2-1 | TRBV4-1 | ASSQSLPRTSLRVQF
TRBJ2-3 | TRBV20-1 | SARPFRAGGHTTQY
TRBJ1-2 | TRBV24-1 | ATSMTGYGYT
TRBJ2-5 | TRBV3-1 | ASSHTRAGPSQETQY
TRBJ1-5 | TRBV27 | ASGINQPQH
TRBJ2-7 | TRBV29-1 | SVGQGAREQY
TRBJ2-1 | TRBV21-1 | ARTGFHEQF
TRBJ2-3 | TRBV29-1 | SAYGSYTDTQY
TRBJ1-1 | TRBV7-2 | ASSLQGEWTEAF
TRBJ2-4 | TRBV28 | ASSLGLTGTQKNIQY
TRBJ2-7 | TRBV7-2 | ASSLGFRQESYEQY
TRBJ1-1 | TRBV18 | ASSPSIDTEAF
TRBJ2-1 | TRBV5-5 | ASSLGTGINEQF
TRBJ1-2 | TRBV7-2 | ASSLEPGALLYGYT
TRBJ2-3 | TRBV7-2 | ASSLVGTSGSPDTQY
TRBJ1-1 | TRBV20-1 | SAARTGTNTEAF
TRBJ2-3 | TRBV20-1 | SARVPSGEITDTQY
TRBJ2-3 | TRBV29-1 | SVGGSGADTQY